The present entry profiles one T cell receptor beta chain with its context. Antigen: not known. Trimming cost V 6 bases and J 6 bases; bases outside gene matches: 4. Germline V gene data show CDR1 as MDHEN and CDR2 as SYDVKM. The CDR3 is made up of 13 amino acids. The data stem from a study of T cell responses to AZD1222 COVID-19 vaccine. Broader study findings: There were mostly white British donors and more females than males, and clonal diversity was possibly underestimated.

The assay was immunoSEQ multiplex PCR, and TCRdb's table has in-frame clones only and misses some. The data contain around 150,000 clones, roughly 94% of them singletons. The V and J genes are TRBV28 and TRBJ1-5; 8 bases fit TRBD1. The sequence was collected from an adult in good health. The material was peripheral blood, obtained on day 0 of AZD1222 vaccination. The CDR3 region is CASSLTGVQPQHF. The CDR3 DNA is TGTGCCAGCAGCCTGACAGGGGTTCAGCCCCAGCATTTT.